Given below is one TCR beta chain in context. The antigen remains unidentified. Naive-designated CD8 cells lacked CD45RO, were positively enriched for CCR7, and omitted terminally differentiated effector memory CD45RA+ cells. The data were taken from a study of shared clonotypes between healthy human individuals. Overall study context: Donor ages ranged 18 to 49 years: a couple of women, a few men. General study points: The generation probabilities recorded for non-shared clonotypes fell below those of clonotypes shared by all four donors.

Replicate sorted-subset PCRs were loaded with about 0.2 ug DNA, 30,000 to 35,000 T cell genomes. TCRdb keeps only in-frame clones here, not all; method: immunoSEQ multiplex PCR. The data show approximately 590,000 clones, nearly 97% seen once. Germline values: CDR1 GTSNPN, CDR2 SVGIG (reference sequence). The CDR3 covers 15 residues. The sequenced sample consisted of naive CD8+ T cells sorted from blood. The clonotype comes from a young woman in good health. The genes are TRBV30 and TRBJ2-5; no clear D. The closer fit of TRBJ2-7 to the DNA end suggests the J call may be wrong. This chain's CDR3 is CAWSPSAGSHYEQYF. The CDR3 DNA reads TGTGCCTGGAGTCCCTCGGCTGGCAGCCACTACGAGCAGTACTTC.